This TCR beta chain comes out of a study of blood T cell repertoires in COVID-19. Trimming took 3 bases from V and 5 from J; bases not matched to a gene: 8. From germline, CDR1 is SGHTA and CDR2 FQGNSA. CDR3 length: 16 residues. Enrolled through a virtual design, the participants were between roughly 18 and 100 years of age and came from roughly 22 US areas. Each participant's cohort was designated according to participant-reported clinical history. Some clones are missing from TCRdb's copy, which holds only in-frame ones; the method was immunoSEQ multiplex PCR. This sample has about 200,000 clones, with approximately 86% found just once.

The V and J genes are TRBV7-2 and TRBJ2-7; 12 bases match TRBD2. The sequenced material came from PBMCs or T cells enriched from blood (not recorded which). The sequence was obtained from a woman aged 40 to 49 with acute COVID-19. Written as DNA, the CDR3 is TGTGCCAGCAGCTTGCAGACTAGCGGGGGACGGCACGAGCAGTACTTC. Its protein product is CASSLQTSGGRHEQYF.